This TCR beta chain was observed in a study of cytomegalovirus exposure and HLA in healthy donors. Study at large: A prior study identified 110 million or so unique TCR beta sequences from 200 million or so T cells.

Findings and limits, study-wide: In a later analysis, DRB1 alleles had the most associated TCRs; HLA-C alleles the fewest. In a later analysis, productive TCRs from donors in an Asian-associated ancestry cluster reportedly carried fewer N-insertions than the cohort mean.

Trimming pared 0 bases from V and 1 base from J, leaving 13 bases between. The CDR3 spans 16 residues. The germline CDR1 and CDR2 sequences are SGDLS and YYNGEE. The PCR had 60 Vbeta and 13 Jbeta primers. Methods used by the authors: An analysis that came later counted around 80 million unique TCR beta chains, around 10 million shared. Produced via immunoSEQ multiplex PCR; TCRdb's table is partial and in-frame only. V, J and clone size derive from that table, while D and trimming were established from the DNA sequence. This sample has about 130,000 clones; 80% occur once, and the top ten carry 3% to 4%. Details on this clone: Its antigen is not identified.

The TCR originated in a woman between 35 and 50 years old in good health and CMV-seronegative. V gene TRBV9 combines with J gene TRBJ1-2, with D uncertain. Material for sequencing was PBMCs. The DNA for the CDR3 is TGTGCCAGCAGCGTAGGCGTGCCTCGGGGTAACTATGGCTACACCTTC. It yields the protein CASSVGVPRGNYGYTF.